This TCR beta chain was sequenced in a study of blood T cells in healthy people across ages. Overall study results and limits: With unsorted PBMCs, a conclusive comparison of naive versus antigen-experienced cells was not possible. More naive CD4+ cells and higher diversity were found in long-lived than in aged donors. Percentage of naive T cells showed a strong correlation with TCR beta diversity.

Trimming removed 0 bases from V and 6 bases from J, with 9 bases in between. This CDR3 is 14 amino acids long. Looked up from germline, CDR1 is LGHNA and CDR2 is YSLEER. Next came a second PCR, run for roughly 6 to 11 cycles, which used a sample-barcoded 5' primer along with a J-beta primer mix. TCRdb re-called the 5' RACE reads with MiXCR, one entry per CDR3 protein. This table has some 900,000 distinct CDR3 sequences, around 48% appearing once. Peripheral blood, about 10 milliliters per donor, was collected. The table lists this clonotype with a few counts. Its antigen is not known. The clonotype was recovered from a young man in good health. Sequenced sample: blood. The chain recombines TRBV4-3 with TRBJ2-1; D gene unclear. This CDR3 is CASSQETGPNEQFF. The CDR3 DNA sequence: TGCGCCAGCAGCCAAGAGACGGGCCCCAATGAGCAGTTCTTC.